This T cell receptor beta chain was found in a study of a mutant IDH1 vaccine in newly diagnosed glioma. Specified time point: week 5, during vaccination. Every vaccine dose comprised 300 ug of mutant IDH1 20-mer peptide plus topical imiquimod. Each of the donors came in with new WHO grade 3 or 4 astrocytomas that were IDH1-mutant and ATRX-lost. CDR3 length: 13 amino acids. CDR1 is MGHRA, CDR2 YSYEKL, per germline. Trimming left V 4 bases short and J 6 bases short, with 10 bases between. This clone has only one observation. Its antigen is as yet unknown. The repertoire was sequenced with immunoSEQ multiplex PCR; TCRdb's copy has only in-frame clones and lacks some. The table has some 55,000 clones, 80% to 90% seen once; the top ten hold around 4.4%. Regarding the study as a whole: Pseudoprogression showed no apparent link to changes in top peripheral T cell clonotypes.

The chain joins TRBV4-1 to TRBJ1-5, with D uncertain. The receptor's source is a woman between 40 and 50 years old with glioma. The sequencing used PBMCs, collected from a glioma patient whose treatment included an IDH1 peptide vaccine. The CDR3 DNA sequence: TGCGCCAGCAGCCCTCGGGGAGCTCAGCCCCAGCATTTT. Translation: CASSPRGAQPQHF.